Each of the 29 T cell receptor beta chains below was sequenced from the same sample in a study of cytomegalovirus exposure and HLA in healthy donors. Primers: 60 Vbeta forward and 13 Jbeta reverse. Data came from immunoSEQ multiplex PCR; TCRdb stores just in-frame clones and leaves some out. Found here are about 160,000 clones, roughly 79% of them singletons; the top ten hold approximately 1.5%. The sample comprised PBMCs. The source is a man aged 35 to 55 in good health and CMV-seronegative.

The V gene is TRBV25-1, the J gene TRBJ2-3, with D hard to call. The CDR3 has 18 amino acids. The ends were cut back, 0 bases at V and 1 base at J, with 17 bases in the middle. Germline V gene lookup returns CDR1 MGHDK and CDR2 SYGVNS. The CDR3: CASSEYPSLVLGTDTQYF. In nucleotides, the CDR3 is TGTGCCAGCAGTGAATACCCCTCCCTAGTATTGGGCACAGATACGCAGTATTTT.

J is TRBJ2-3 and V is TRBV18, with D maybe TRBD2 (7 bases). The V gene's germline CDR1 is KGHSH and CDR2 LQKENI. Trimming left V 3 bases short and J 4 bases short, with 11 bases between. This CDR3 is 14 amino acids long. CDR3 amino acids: CASSPSGGADTQYF. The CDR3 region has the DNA TGTGCCAGCTCACCCTCGGGGGGCGCAGATACGCAGTATTTT.

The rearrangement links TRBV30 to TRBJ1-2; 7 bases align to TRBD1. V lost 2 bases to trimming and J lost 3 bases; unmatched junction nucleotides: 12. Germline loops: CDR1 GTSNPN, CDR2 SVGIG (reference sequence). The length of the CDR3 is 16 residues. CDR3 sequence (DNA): TGTGCCTGGAGTTTAGACCTGGGACAGTTCCACTATGGCTACACCTTC. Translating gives CAWSLDLGQFHYGYTF.

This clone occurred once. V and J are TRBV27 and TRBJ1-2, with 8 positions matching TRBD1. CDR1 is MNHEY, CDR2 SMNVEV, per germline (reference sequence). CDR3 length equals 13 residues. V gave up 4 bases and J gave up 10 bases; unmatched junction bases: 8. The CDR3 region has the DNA TGTGCCAGCAGTTACAACAGGGGGGTAGACTACACCTTC. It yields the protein CASSYNRGVDYTF.

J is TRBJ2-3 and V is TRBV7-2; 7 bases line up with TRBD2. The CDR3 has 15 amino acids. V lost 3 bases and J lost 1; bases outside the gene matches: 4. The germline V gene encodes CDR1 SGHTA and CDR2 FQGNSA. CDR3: CASSFFAGGTDTQYF. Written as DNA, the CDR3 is TGTGCCAGCAGCTTTTTTGCGGGGGGCACAGATACGCAGTATTTT.

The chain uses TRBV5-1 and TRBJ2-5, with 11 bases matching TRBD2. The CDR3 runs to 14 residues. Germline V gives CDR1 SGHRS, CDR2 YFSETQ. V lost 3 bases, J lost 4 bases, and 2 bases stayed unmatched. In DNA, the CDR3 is TGCGCCAGCAGCTCGGGGACTAGCGGAGAGACCCAGTACTTC. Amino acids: CASSSGTSGETQYF.

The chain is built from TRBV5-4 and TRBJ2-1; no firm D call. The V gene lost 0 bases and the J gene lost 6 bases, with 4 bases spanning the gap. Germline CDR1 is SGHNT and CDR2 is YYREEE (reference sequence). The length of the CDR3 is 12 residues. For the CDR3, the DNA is TGTGCCAGCAGCTTGGTTCTCAATGAGCAGTTCTTC. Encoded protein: CASSLVLNEQFF.

CDR3 sequence (DNA): TGTGCCAGCAGTGACAGTTATGAAAAACTGTTTTTT. Protein sequence: CASSDSYEKLFF. V gene TRBV28 combines with J gene TRBJ1-4; a weak D match, TRBD1 (5 bases). Germline CDR1 is MDHEN and CDR2 is SYDVKM. V gave up 5 bases and J gave up 6 bases, with 7 bases separating them. This CDR3 has 12 residues.

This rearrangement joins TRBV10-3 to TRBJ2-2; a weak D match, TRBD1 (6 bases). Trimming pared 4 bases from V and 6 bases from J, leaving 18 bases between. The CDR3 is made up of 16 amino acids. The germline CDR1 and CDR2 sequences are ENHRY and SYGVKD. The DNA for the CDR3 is TGTGCCATCAGTGCAATGGGGGCGCGAGGATCCGGGGAGCTGTTTTTT. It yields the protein CAISAMGARGSGELFF.

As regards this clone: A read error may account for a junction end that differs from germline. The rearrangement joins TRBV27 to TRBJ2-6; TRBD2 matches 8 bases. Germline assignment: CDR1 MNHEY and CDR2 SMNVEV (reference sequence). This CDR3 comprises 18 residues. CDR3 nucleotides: TGTGCCAGCAGTCGAGGGGTAGCGGGGTTCTCTGGGGCCAACGGCCTGACTTTC. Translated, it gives CASSRGVAGFSGANGLTF.

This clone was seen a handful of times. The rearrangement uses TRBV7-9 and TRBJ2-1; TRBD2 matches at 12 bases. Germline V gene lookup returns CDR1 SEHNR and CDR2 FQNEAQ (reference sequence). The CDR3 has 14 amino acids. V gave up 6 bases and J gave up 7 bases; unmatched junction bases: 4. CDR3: CASSLAGGPNEQFF. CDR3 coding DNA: TGTGCCAGCAGTCTAGCGGGAGGGCCTAATGAGCAGTTCTTC.

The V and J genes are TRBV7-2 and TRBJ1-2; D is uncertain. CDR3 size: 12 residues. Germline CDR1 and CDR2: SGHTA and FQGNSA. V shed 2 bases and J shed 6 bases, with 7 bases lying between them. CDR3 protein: CASSLTRDGYTF. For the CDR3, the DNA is TGTGCCAGCAGCTTAACCCGGGATGGCTACACCTTC.

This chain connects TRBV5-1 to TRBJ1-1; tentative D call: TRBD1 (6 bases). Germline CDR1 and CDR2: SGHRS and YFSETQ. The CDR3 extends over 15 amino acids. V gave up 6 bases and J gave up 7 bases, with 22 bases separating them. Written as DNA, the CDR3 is TGCGCCAGCAAAGAAGGTCAAGACAGGAAACTTGAAGCTTTCTTT. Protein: CASKEGQDRKLEAFF.

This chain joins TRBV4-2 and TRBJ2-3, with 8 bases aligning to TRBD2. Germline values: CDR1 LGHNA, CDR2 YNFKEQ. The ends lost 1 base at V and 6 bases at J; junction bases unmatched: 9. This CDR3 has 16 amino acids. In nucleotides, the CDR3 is TGTGCCAGCAGCCAAGGACTAGCGAGCTTGGAGGATACGCAGTATTTT. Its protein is CASSQGLASLEDTQYF.

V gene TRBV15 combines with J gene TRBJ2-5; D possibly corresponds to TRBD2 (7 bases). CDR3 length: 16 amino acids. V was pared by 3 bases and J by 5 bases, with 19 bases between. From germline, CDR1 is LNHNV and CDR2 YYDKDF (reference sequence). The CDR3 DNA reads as TGTGCCACCAGCAGCCGCTTGGGGGCGGGAGTGGAGACCCAGTACTTC. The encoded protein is CATSSRLGAGVETQYF.

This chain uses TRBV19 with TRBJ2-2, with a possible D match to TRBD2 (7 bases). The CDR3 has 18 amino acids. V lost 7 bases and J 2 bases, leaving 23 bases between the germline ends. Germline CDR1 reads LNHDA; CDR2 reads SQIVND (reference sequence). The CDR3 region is CASTNRRGRDANTGELFF. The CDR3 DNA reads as TGTGCCAGTACCAATCGGAGGGGGAGGGACGCCAACACCGGGGAGCTGTTTTTT.

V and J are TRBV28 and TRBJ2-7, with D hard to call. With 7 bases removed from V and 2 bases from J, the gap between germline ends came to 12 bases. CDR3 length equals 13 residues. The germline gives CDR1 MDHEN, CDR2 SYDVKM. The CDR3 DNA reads TGTGCCAGCATCGCGCACTCTACCTACGAGCAGTACTTC. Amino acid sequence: CASIAHSTYEQYF.

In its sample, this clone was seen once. The CDR3 here is CASSPRGGQETQYF. CDR3 nucleotide sequence: TGTGCCAGCAGTCCCCGGGGGGGTCAAGAGACCCAGTACTTC. This chain joins TRBV25-1 and TRBJ2-5; 8 nucleotides match TRBD2. With 5 bases clipped from V and 2 bases from J, the junction kept 4 bases outside the gene matches. The CDR3 is 14 amino acids. Germline V gene sequence: CDR1 MGHDK, CDR2 SYGVNS.

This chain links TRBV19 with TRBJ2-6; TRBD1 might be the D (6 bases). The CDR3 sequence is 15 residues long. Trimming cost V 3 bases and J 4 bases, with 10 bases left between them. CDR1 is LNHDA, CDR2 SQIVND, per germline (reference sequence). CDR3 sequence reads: CASSIVRGGANVLTF. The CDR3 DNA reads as TGTGCCAGTAGTATCGTCAGGGGAGGGGCCAACGTCCTGACTTTC.

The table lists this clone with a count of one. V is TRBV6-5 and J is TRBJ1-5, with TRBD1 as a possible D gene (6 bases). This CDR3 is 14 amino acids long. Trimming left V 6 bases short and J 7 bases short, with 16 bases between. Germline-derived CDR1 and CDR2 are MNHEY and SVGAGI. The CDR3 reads CASSATQGLQPQHF. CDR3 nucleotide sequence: TGTGCCAGCAGCGCAACGCAGGGGCTGCAGCCCCAGCATTTT.

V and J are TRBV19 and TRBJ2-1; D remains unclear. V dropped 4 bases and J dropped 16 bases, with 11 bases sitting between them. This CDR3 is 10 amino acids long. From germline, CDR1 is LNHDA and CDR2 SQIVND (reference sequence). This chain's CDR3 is CASSTGSTFF. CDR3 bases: TGTGCCAGTAGTACGGGTAGCACCTTCTTC.

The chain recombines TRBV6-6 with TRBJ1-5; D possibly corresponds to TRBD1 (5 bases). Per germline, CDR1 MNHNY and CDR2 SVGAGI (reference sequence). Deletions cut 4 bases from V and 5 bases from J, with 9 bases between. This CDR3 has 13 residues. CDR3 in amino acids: CASSSGTDQPQHF. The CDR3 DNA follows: TGTGCCAGCAGTTCCGGGACTGATCAGCCCCAGCATTTT.

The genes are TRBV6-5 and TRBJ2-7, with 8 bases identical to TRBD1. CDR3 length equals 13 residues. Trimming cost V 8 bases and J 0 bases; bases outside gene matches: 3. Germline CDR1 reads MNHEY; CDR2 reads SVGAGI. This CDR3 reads CASGQGPSYEQYF. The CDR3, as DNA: TGTGCCAGCGGACAGGGCCCCTCCTACGAGCAGTACTTC.

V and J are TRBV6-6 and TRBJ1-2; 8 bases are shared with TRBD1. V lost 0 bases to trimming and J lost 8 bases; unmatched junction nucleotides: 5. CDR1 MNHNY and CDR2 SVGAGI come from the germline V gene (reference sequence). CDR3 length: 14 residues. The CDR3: CASSYSTGGNGYTF. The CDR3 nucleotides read TGTGCCAGCAGTTACTCAACAGGGGGAAACGGCTACACCTTC.

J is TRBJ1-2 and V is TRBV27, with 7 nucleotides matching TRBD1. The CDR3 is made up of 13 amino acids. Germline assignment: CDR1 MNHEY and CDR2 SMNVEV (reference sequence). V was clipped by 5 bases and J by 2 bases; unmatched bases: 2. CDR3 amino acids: CASSTTGNYGYTF. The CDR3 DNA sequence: TGTGCCAGCAGTACGACAGGGAACTATGGCTACACCTTC.

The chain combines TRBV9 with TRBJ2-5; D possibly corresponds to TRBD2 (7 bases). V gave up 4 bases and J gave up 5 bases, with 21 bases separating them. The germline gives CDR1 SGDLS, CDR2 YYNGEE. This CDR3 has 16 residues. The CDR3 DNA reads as TGTGCCAGCAGCCCCCGGGGGCGGGAGAGGGGGGAGACCCAGTACTTC. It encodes CASSPRGRERGETQYF.

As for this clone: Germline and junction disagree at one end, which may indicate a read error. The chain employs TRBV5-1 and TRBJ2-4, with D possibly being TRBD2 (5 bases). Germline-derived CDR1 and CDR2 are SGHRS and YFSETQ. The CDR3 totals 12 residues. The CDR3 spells CASANEGNSQYF. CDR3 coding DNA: TGCGCCAGCGCAAACGAGGGAAACAGTCAGTACTTC.

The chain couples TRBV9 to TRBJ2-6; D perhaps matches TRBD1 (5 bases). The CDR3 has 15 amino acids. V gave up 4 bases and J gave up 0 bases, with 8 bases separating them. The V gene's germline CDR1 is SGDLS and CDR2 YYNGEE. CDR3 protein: CASSPRGSGANVLTF. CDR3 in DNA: TGTGCCAGCAGCCCAAGGGGCTCTGGGGCCAACGTCCTGACTTTC.

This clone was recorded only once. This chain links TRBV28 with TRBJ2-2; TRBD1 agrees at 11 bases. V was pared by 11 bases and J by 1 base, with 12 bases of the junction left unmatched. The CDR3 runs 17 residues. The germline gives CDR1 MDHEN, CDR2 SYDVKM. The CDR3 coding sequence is TGTGCCGGCGGACAGGGGGCGCGGGGGAAGAACACCGGGGAGCTGTTTTTT. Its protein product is CAGGQGARGKNTGELFF.